These 21 T cell receptor beta chains originate from one sample sequenced in a study of vaccination effects on CD4 cells after COVID-19. Their antigen targets remain unknown. Having been cultured for around ten days, the cells underwent CD4+ T cell isolation. Using immunoSEQ multiplex PCR, the repertoire was profiled, and TCRdb retains in-frame clones only, with some absent. The sample includes fewer than 40,000 clones, approximately 67% of them seen just once. The sample here was CD4+ T cells from PBMCs cultured without peptide, taken before COVID-19 vaccination. These receptors were collected from a human donor who received a COVID-19 vaccine.

J is TRBJ2-1 and V is TRBV3-1 (or the pseudogene TRBV3-2); 13 bases line up with TRBD2. The CDR3 loop spans 15 amino acids. Trimming took 0 bases from V and 15 from J; bases not matched to a gene: 8. Germline loops: CDR1 LGHDT, CDR2 YNNKEL (reference sequence). CDR3 sequence (DNA): TGTGCCAGCAGCCAAGATCTACTAGCGGGGGGGGGTTGGTTCTTC. This translates into CASSQDLLAGGGWFF.

Within the sample, this clone is medium-sized. V and J are TRBV7-6 and TRBJ1-1; no clear D gene. The germline V and J ends were trimmed by 5 bases and 0 bases, with 16 bases remaining between them. The CDR3 is 16 residues long. The germline V gene has CDR1 SGHVS and CDR2 FNYEAQ. The CDR3 coding sequence is TGTGCCAGCAGCGCAGGACGGACGATTATGAACACTGAAGCTTTCTTT. Amino acids: CASSAGRTIMNTEAFF.

V and J are TRBV6-4 and TRBJ1-2; unclear D gene. The CDR3 totals 14 residues. Trimming took 6 bases from V and 4 from J, leaving 15 bases between them. The germline V gene has CDR1 MRHNA and CDR2 SNTAGT. The CDR3 reads CASSDRGGSYGYTF. DNA for the CDR3: TGTGCCAGCAGCGACCGCGGCGGGAGCTATGGCTACACCTTC.

This sequence joins TRBV2 and TRBJ2-1; TRBD2 matches at 9 bases. This CDR3 region has 15 residues. The V and J ends lost 4 bases and 8 bases, in that order; junction bases with no gene match: 9. In germline, CDR1 is SNHLY, CDR2 FYNNEI. The CDR3 sequence is CASSVGGLAIYEQFF. The CDR3 DNA reads TGTGCCAGCAGTGTAGGGGGACTAGCTATCTATGAGCAGTTCTTC.

In its sample, this clone was seen a few times. The V and J genes are TRBV12-5 and TRBJ2-5, with 7 positions matching TRBD2. CDR1 is LGHNT, CDR2 FRNRAP, per germline. This CDR3 has 17 amino acids. The J segment lost 2 bases and the V segment lost 0 bases, leaving 9 bases of the junction unmatched. CDR3 sequence: CASGLVLGREGQETQYF. The CDR3 coding sequence is TGTGCTAGTGGTTTGGTACTAGGGAGGGAGGGACAAGAGACCCAGTACTTC.

The gene calls are TRBV3-1 (or the pseudogene TRBV3-2) and TRBJ2-3, with 11 bases lining up with TRBD2. CDR1 and CDR2 (germline): LGHDT, YNNKEL (reference sequence). The V and J ends lost 4 bases and 1 base, in that order; junction bases with no gene match: 7. The CDR3 sequence is 17 residues long. The DNA of the CDR3 is TGTGCCAGCAGCCTGGGATTAGCGGGAGGGGGCACAGATACGCAGTATTTT. Its protein product is CASSLGLAGGGTDTQYF.

The rearrangement uses TRBV6-4 and TRBJ2-5, with D tentatively TRBD2 (5 bases). V lost 3 bases to trimming and J lost 6 bases, with 11 bases between them. Germline V gene sequence: CDR1 MRHNA, CDR2 SNTAGT. CDR3 length equals 13 residues. The CDR3 loop reads CASSERGRKTQYF. DNA of the CDR3: TGTGCCAGCAGTGAACGGGGTAGAAAGACCCAGTACTTC.

The chain links TRBV10-1 to TRBJ2-5; D is uncertain. V was cut by 3 bases and J by 1 base, with 6 bases left in between. CDR3 length: 13 amino acids. The germline V gene encodes CDR1 WNHNN and CDR2 SYGVQD (reference sequence). CDR3 amino acids: CASSEQIQETQYF. Here the CDR3 DNA reads TGCGCCAGCAGTGAACAGATCCAAGAGACCCAGTACTTC.

The chain carries TRBV7-9 and TRBJ2-7, with 7 nucleotides matching TRBD2. Unmatched junction bases numbered 11, after V lost 5 bases and J lost 7 bases. The CDR3 sequence is 14 residues long. Germline CDR1 SEHNR, CDR2 FQNEAQ (reference sequence). CDR3 in DNA: TGTGCCAGCAGCCGTTCGGGCGGGGGAGAAGAGCAGTACTTC. This sequence encodes CASSRSGGGEEQYF.

The chain uses TRBV10-1 and TRBJ1-1; D is uncertain. Germline CDR1 and CDR2: WNHNN and SYGVQD (reference sequence). CDR3 length equals 13 residues. The V and J ends lost 6 bases and 4 bases respectively, with 12 bases between them. CDR3 sequence reads: CASRATVRTEAFF. As DNA, the CDR3 is TGCGCCAGCAGGGCCACAGTCCGCACTGAAGCTTTCTTT.

This clone has just a few counts. This chain connects TRBV11-2 to TRBJ1-1, with D unresolved. This CDR3 region has 13 residues. V lost 1 base to trimming and J lost 0 bases, with 3 bases between them. Germline V gene sequence: CDR1 SGHAT, CDR2 FQNNGV. This CDR3 reads CASSLVVNTEAFF. The DNA for the CDR3 is TGTGCCAGCAGCTTAGTAGTGAACACTGAAGCTTTCTTT.

The chain combines TRBV2 with TRBJ1-1; perhaps TRBD1 as D (5 bases). V dropped 8 bases and J dropped 1 base, with 8 bases sitting between them. Per germline, CDR1 SNHLY and CDR2 FYNNEI. This CDR3 contains 12 residues. In nucleotides, the CDR3 is TGTGCCAGCGGGGGAGGGAACACTGAAGCTTTCTTT. It translates to CASGGGNTEAFF.

This rearrangement joins TRBV5-1 to TRBJ2-5; tentatively, D is TRBD2 (7 bases). The germline V and J ends were trimmed by 2 bases and 1 base, with 18 bases remaining between them. In germline, CDR1 is SGHRS, CDR2 YFSETQ. The CDR3 has 17 residues. The CDR3 bases are TGCGCCAGCAGCTTAGGCCGGGGGGCCCCAAGCCAAGAGACCCAGTACTTC. Translation gives CASSLGRGAPSQETQYF.

The chain combines TRBV27 with TRBJ2-7; D is perhaps TRBD2 (5 bases). The CDR3 has 15 amino acids. Trimming removed 1 base at V and 2 bases at J, with 12 bases between. Germline lookup yields CDR1 MNHEY and CDR2 SMNVEV (reference sequence). The CDR3 nucleotides are TGTGCCAGCAGTTTATATATGGTCGGGGCCTACGAGCAGTACTTC. Protein: CASSLYMVGAYEQYF.

This clone was seen a handful of times. The V and J genes are TRBV7-9 and TRBJ1-1; D unclear. The V gene's germline CDR1 is SEHNR and CDR2 FQNEAQ (reference sequence). The germline V and J ends were trimmed by 3 bases and 3 bases, with 5 bases remaining between them. This CDR3 comprises 12 residues. CDR3 sequence: CASSFLDTEAFF. For the CDR3, the DNA is TGTGCCAGCAGCTTTTTGGACACTGAAGCTTTCTTT.

This clone was seen a handful of times. The chain carries TRBV5-6 and TRBJ1-2; TRBD1 agrees at 9 bases. Germline V lookup: CDR1 SGHDT, CDR2 YYEEEE. There are 13 residues in the CDR3. Germline trimming cut 4 bases from V and 6 bases from J; bases unmatched to any gene: 4. The chain's CDR3 is CASSRDRAHGYTF. Written as DNA, the CDR3 is TGTGCCAGCAGCCGGGACAGGGCGCATGGCTACACCTTC.

The chain employs TRBV5-1 and TRBJ2-3, with 7 bases identical to TRBD1. V lost 0 bases, J lost 2 bases, and 12 bases stayed unmatched. This CDR3 spans 18 amino acids. Germline V gene lookup returns CDR1 SGHRS and CDR2 YFSETQ. The CDR3 nucleotides are TGCGCCAGCAGCTTGGGGGGGAAAACAGGGGTCTACACAGATACGCAGTATTTT. This sequence encodes CASSLGGKTGVYTDTQYF.

CDR3 in DNA: TGTGCCATCAGTGAGTCGATTTCTAAGGGTAGAACCTACGAGCAGTACTTC. Residues: CAISESISKGRTYEQYF. The V call is TRBV10-3, the J call TRBJ2-7; no firm D call. From germline, CDR1 is ENHRY and CDR2 SYGVKD. V lost 0 bases to trimming and J lost 2 bases, with 17 bases between them. The CDR3 spans 17 residues.

V and J are TRBV15 and TRBJ2-1; TRBD1 matches at 7 bases. The CDR3 is made up of 16 amino acids. Germline V gene sequence: CDR1 LNHNV, CDR2 YYDKDF (reference sequence). V trimming: 0 bases; J trimming: 10 bases; junction bases outside the gene matches: 12. This CDR3 reads CATSRDPNTGVGEQFF. In nucleotides, the CDR3 is TGTGCCACCAGCAGAGATCCCAACACAGGGGTGGGAGAGCAGTTCTTC.

This chain links TRBV7-9 with TRBJ2-2; 13 bases are shared with TRBD2. With 8 bases clipped from V and 5 bases from J, the junction kept 2 bases outside the gene matches. CDR1 and CDR2 from the germline V gene are SEHNR and FQNEAQ (reference sequence). This CDR3 has 14 residues. The CDR3 loop is CASLTSGRTGELFF. CDR3 nucleotides: TGTGCCAGCTTGACTAGCGGGAGGACCGGGGAGCTGTTTTTT.

The chain recombines TRBV7-9 with TRBJ1-1; D remains unclear. The CDR3 runs to 15 residues. V was cut by 5 bases and J by 5 bases, with 18 bases left in between. Germline V gives CDR1 SEHNR, CDR2 FQNEAQ (reference sequence). The CDR3 DNA sequence: TGTGCCAGCAGCCCAAAACTGAGGGTCGGGACTGAAGCTTTCTTT. It yields the protein CASSPKLRVGTEAFF.